This is a list of T cell receptor beta chains from one sample in a study of T cell responses to AZD1222 COVID-19 vaccine. Clones were sequenced by immunoSEQ multiplex PCR, and TCRdb holds only the in-frame ones, with some missing. Of 130,000 to 150,000 clones listed, roughly 92% are singletons. Sequences were derived from peripheral blood, sampled on day 0 of AZD1222 vaccination. The receptors were sampled from an adult in good health. Each CDR3 is given with its conserved first and last residue. Fields, in order: J gene, clone size, D gene, V gene, CDR3 protein, CDR3 DNA. A D gene is named only where the DNA matches it firmly. Clone size, where shown, is once, few, many, or a class for clones that have expanded.

TRBJ1-5 | . | . | TRBV5-6 | CASSGVNQPQHF | TGTGCCAGCAGCGGGGTCAATCAGCCCCAGCATTTT
TRBJ1-5 | . | . | TRBV25-1 | CASSGPGPTQPQHF | TGTGCCAGCAGTGGACCGGGACCCACTCAGCCCCAGCATTTT
TRBJ2-2 | . | . | TRBV28 | CASSLLASPGELFF | TGTGCCAGCAGTTTACTAGCTTCCCCCGGGGAGCTGTTTTTT
TRBJ1-5 | . | . | TRBV5-1 | CASSSGQINQPQHF | TGCGCCAGCAGCTCCGGACAGATTAATCAGCCCCAGCATTTT
TRBJ2-3 | once | . | TRBV7-2 | CASSPPGGSKWSTQYF | TGTGCCAGCAGCCCTCCCGGGGGTTCCAAATGGAGTACGCAGTATTTT
TRBJ2-5 | . | . | TRBV6-5 | CASSYGTLQETQYF | TGTGCCAGCAGTTACGGGACCCTACAAGAGACCCAGTACTTC
TRBJ1-3 | . | . | TRBV3-1/TRBV3-2 | CASSQDGFLFSGNTIYF | TGTGCCAGCAGCCAAGACGGATTCCTTTTCTCTGGAAACACCATATATTTT
TRBJ1-5 | . | TRBD1 | TRBV19 | CASSHRGRNQPQHF | TGTGCCAGTAGTCACAGGGGGCGCAATCAGCCCCAGCATTTT
TRBJ2-2 | few | TRBD2 | TRBV2 | CASSEDKSGRAWATGELFF | TGTGCCAGCAGTGAAGATAAAAGCGGGAGGGCCTGGGCCACCGGGGAGCTGTTTTTT
TRBJ2-1 | . | TRBD1 | TRBV7-2 | CASSFSGTGMVEQFF | TGTGCCAGCAGCTTTTCCGGGACAGGGATGGTTGAGCAGTTCTTC
TRBJ1-3 | . | . | TRBV6-5 | CASSSDNLGNTIYF | TGTGCCAGCAGTTCGGACAATCTAGGAAACACCATATATTTT
TRBJ2-3 | . | . | TRBV7-9 | CASSLVVLWTESTDTQYF | TGTGCCAGCAGCTTAGTCGTATTGTGGACGGAAAGCACAGATACGCAGTATTTT
TRBJ1-5 | . | . | TRBV28 | CASRPQVRQPQHF | TGTGCCAGCAGACCCCAGGTTCGCCAGCCCCAGCATTTT
TRBJ2-7 | . | . | TRBV10-2 | CASRDWRTYEQYF | TGCGCCAGCAGGGACTGGAGGACCTACGAGCAGTACTTC
TRBJ1-6 | . | TRBD1 | TRBV27 | CASASGTGGRNSPLHF | TGTGCCAGTGCCTCGGGGACAGGGGGCCGTAATTCACCCCTCCACTTT
TRBJ1-6 | . | TRBD1 | TRBV27 | CASRGTVSSPLHF | TGTGCCAGCAGGGGGACAGTTAGTTCACCCCTCCACTTT
TRBJ1-3 | . | . | TRBV2 | CASSVLVVIDSGTQLQNTIYF | TGTGCCAGCAGTGTGCTGGTGGTTATCGATTCGGGAACCCAACTTCAAAACACCATATATTTT
TRBJ2-1 | . | TRBD2 | TRBV5-1 | CASSFRTSFYNEQFF | TGCGCCAGCAGCTTTCGGACTAGCTTCTACAATGAGCAGTTCTTC
TRBJ2-3 | . | TRBD2 | TRBV5-6 | CASSLLAGGSLDTQYF | TGTGCCAGCAGCTTGCTTGCGGGAGGCTCTCTAGATACGCAGTATTTT
TRBJ2-2 | . | . | TRBV18 | CASSNSNTGELFF | TGTGCCAGCTCGAACTCCAACACCGGGGAGCTGTTTTTT
TRBJ1-1 | . | . | TRBV5-1 | CASSSMGQGYTEAFF | TGCGCCAGCAGCTCGATGGGCCAGGGGTACACTGAAGCTTTCTTT
TRBJ1-1 | . | . | TRBV10-3 | CAIQGMMNTEAFF | TGTGCCATTCAGGGGATGATGAACACTGAAGCTTTCTTT
TRBJ2-7 | . | TRBD1 | TRBV7-3 | CASSYGQGPYEQYF | TGTGCCAGCAGCTATGGACAGGGCCCCTACGAGCAGTACTTC
TRBJ2-7 | . | . | TRBV2 | CASRNDGYEQYF | TGTGCCAGCAGGAATGACGGATACGAGCAGTACTTC
TRBJ2-3 | once | . | TRBV7-9 | CASSLRRDDTDTQYF | TGTGCCAGCAGCTTAAGGCGGGATGATACAGATACGCAGTATTTT
TRBJ2-7 | . | . | TRBV5-1 | CASSLFSGAYEQYF | TGCGCCAGCAGCTTGTTCTCGGGGGCCTACGAGCAGTACTTC
TRBJ2-7 | . | . | TRBV29-1 | CSVPTGNYEQYF | TGCAGCGTTCCCACTGGAAACTACGAGCAGTACTTC
TRBJ1-1 | once | TRBD1 | TRBV27 | CASSPTGVNTEAFF | TGTGCCAGCAGCCCGACAGGGGTAAACACTGAAGCTTTCTTT
TRBJ1-1 | . | . | TRBV19 | CASSIPGLGTEAFF | TGTGCCAGTAGTATACCAGGGTTGGGCACTGAAGCTTTCTTT
TRBJ1-4 | . | . | TRBV27 | CASSLWGTHNEKLFF | TGTGCCAGCAGTTTATGGGGGACCCATAATGAAAAACTGTTTTTT
TRBJ1-5 | . | . | TRBV6-1 | CASSEDGRANQPQHF | TGTGCCAGCAGTGAAGACGGCAGGGCAAATCAGCCCCAGCATTTT
TRBJ2-7 | . | . | TRBV5-1 | CASRDTFYEQYF | TGCGCCAGCAGGGATACCTTCTACGAGCAGTACTTC
TRBJ1-3 | . | . | TRBV12-3/TRBV12-4 | CASTLGTGNTIYF | TGTGCCAGCACCCTCGGCACTGGAAACACCATATATTTT
TRBJ1-1 | . | TRBD1 | TRBV7-3 | CASSLDREDTEAFF | TGTGCCAGCAGCTTGGACAGGGAGGACACTGAAGCTTTCTTT
TRBJ2-7 | . | . | TRBV28 | CASSFRQGQQYF | TGTGCCAGCAGTTTCCGCCAGGGCCAGCAGTACTTC
TRBJ2-5 | . | . | TRBV7-9 | CASTLQGTQETQYF | TGTGCCAGCACCTTACAGGGGACTCAAGAGACCCAGTACTTC
TRBJ2-1 | . | . | TRBV5-1 | CASSFLNEQFF | TGCGCCAGCAGCTTTCTGAATGAGCAGTTCTTC
TRBJ1-1 | . | . | TRBV30 | CAWSASVNTEAFF | TGTGCCTGGAGTGCCTCAGTGAACACTGAAGCTTTCTTT
TRBJ1-1 | . | . | TRBV10-1 | CASSESPVMNTEAFF | TGCGCCAGCAGTGAGTCGCCAGTCATGAACACTGAAGCTTTCTTT
TRBJ1-1 | once | . | TRBV19 | CATLWGGATEAFF | TGTGCCACCCTATGGGGGGGGGCCACTGAAGCTTTCTTT
TRBJ1-2 | . | TRBD1 | TRBV5-1 | CASSFQTGGRSGDGYTF | TGCGCCAGCAGCTTCCAGACAGGGGGCAGAAGTGGTGATGGCTACACCTTC
TRBJ1-1 | few | TRBD1 | TRBV15 | CATSREGWPGGNTEAFF | TGTGCCACCAGCAGAGAAGGCTGGCCAGGGGGGAACACTGAAGCTTTCTTT
TRBJ1-4 | . | . | TRBV7-9 | CASSLVEGGEKLFF | TGTGCCAGCAGCTTAGTGGAAGGAGGTGAAAAACTGTTTTTT
TRBJ2-3 | . | TRBD2 | TRBV5-1 | CASSFASGGTDTQYF | TGCGCCAGCAGCTTCGCTAGCGGCGGCACAGATACGCAGTATTTT
TRBJ2-5 | . | . | TRBV19 | CASSIRAVQETQYF | TGTGCCAGTAGTATACGAGCAGTCCAAGAGACCCAGTACTTC
TRBJ1-4 | . | . | TRBV11-2 | CASSLIPGRESF | TGTGCCAGCAGCTTAATTCCGGGACGGGAAAGTTTT
TRBJ2-1 | . | . | TRBV7-9 | CASSLGVGGPYNEQFF | TGTGCCAGCAGCTTAGGCGTGGGGGGCCCCTACAATGAGCAGTTCTTC
TRBJ1-1 | . | . | TRBV3-1/TRBV3-2 | CASSPRGATEAFF | TGTGCCAGCAGCCCTCGAGGTGCCACTGAAGCTTTCTTT
TRBJ1-1 | once | . | TRBV5-4 | CASSWEVRGTEAFF | TGTGCCAGCAGCTGGGAGGTTCGGGGCACTGAAGCTTTCTTT
TRBJ2-1 | . | . | TRBV5-1 | CASSLGESYYNEQFF | TGCGCCAGCAGCTTGGGAGAATCGTACTACAATGAGCAGTTCTTC
TRBJ1-5 | . | . | TRBV4-1 | CASSPGTLNQPQHF | TGCGCCAGCAGCCCCGGGACACTGAATCAGCCCCAGCATTTT
TRBJ1-2 | . | . | TRBV9 | CASSVEQGFGYTF | TGTGCCAGCAGCGTAGAACAGGGTTTTGGCTACACCTTC
TRBJ1-4 | . | . | TRBV6-5 | CASIRMGFTNEKLFF | TGTGCCAGCATTAGGATGGGGTTTACTAATGAAAAACTGTTTTTT
TRBJ2-7 | . | . | TRBV5-1 | CASSPQVGGAIYEQYF | TGCGCCAGCAGCCCCCAGGTAGGGGGGGCGATCTACGAGCAGTACTTC
TRBJ2-7 | . | . | TRBV18 | CASSPKAPPSYEQYF | TGTGCCAGCTCACCTAAGGCGCCTCCATCCTACGAGCAGTACTTC
TRBJ2-2 | . | . | TRBV9 | CASSVDWISADYTGELFF | TGTGCCAGCAGCGTAGACTGGATTTCGGCGGATTACACCGGGGAGCTGTTTTTT
TRBJ1-2 | . | . | TRBV3-1/TRBV3-2 | CASSQGGDNYGYTF | TGTGCCAGCAGCCAAGGGGGGGATAACTATGGCTACACCTTC
TRBJ2-1 | . | . | TRBV6-2/TRBV6-3 | CASSYGPGTYNEQFF | TGTGCCAGCAGTTACGGGCCTGGGACCTACAATGAGCAGTTCTTC